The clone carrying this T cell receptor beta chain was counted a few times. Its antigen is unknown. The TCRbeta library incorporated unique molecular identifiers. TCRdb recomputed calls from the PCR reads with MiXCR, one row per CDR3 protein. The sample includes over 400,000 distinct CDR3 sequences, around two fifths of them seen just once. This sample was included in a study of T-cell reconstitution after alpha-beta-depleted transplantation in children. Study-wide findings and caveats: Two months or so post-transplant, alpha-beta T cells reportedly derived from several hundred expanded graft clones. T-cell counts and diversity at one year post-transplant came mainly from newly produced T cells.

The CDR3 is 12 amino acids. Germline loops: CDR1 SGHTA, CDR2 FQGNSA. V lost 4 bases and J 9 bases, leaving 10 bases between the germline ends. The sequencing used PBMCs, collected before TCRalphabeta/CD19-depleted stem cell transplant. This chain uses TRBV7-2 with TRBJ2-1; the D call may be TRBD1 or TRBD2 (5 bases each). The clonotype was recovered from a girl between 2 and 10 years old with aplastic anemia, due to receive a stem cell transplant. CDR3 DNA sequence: TGTGCCAGCAGCTCGGAGAGGGGTGAGCAGTTCTTC. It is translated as CASSSERGEQFF.